These T cell receptor beta chains were read from a single sample in a study of T cell repertoires in cytomegalovirus infection. Each CDR3 protein gets one entry after TCRdb re-called the reads with MiXCR. Of 550,000 to 850,000 distinct CDR3 sequences listed, roughly 30% are singletons. These receptors' targets are unknown. The specimen comprised cultured PBMCs, sampled from culture after CMV antigen stimulation. The receptors stem from a human donor in good health (CMV status not recorded). Some clones in this sample may be carry-over from other donors' samples. Both conserved end residues are part of each CDR3. D genes are given only for firm matches. Clone size is given for some rows only: seen once, a few or many times, or a class if the clone is expanded.

-,TRBJ2-3,TRBD1,TRBV2,TGTGCCAGCAGTGCCGCCAGGGGGCGGGATACGCAGTATTTT,CASSAARGRDTQYF
few,TRBJ2-5,TRBD1,TRBV10-3,TGTGCCATCAGTGAGTCGAGGAGGGACAGGGGGAAAGAGACCCAGTACTTC,CAISESRRDRGKETQYF
-,TRBJ2-7,TRBD2,TRBV7-8,TGTGCCAGCAGCTTAGCGATGACTAGCGGGTTCGAGCAGTACTTC,CASSLAMTSGFEQYF
few,TRBJ1-5,-,TRBV12-3/TRBV12-4,TGTGCCAGCAGTTTAAATCCGGGGTCGTGGGGAAGGCAGCCCCAGCATTTT,CASSLNPGSWGRQPQHF
-,TRBJ2-3,-,TRBV20-1,TGCAGTGCTAGAGCTCCTAGCACAGATACGCAGTATTTT,CSARAPSTDTQYF
-,TRBJ2-1,-,TRBV10-1,TGCGCCAGCAGATCCGGGGCCGCAGACGGTGAGCAGTTCTTC,CASRSGAADGEQFF
few,TRBJ2-3,-,TRBV6-1,TGTGCCGGGCGGCGGGTCGGCACAGATACGCAGTATTTT,CAGRRVGTDTQYF
-,TRBJ2-4,-,TRBV6-1,TGTGCCAGCAGTGAAGTGGGCGTCATTCAGTACTTC,CASSEVGVIQYF
few,TRBJ2-5,TRBD2,TRBV4-2,TGTGCCAGCAGCCCAGGCGGGGGAAGTGAGACCCAGTACTTC,CASSPGGGSETQYF
many,TRBJ2-3,TRBD2,TRBV7-2,TGTGCCAGCAGCTTAAGCGGGGACACAGATACGCAGTATTTT,CASSLSGDTDTQYF
-,TRBJ2-1,-,TRBV7-2,TGTGCCAGCAGCTTAAAGGCGGGCGTTGAGCAGTTCTTC,CASSLKAGVEQFF
few,TRBJ2-1,-,TRBV7-9,TGTGCCAGCAGCGTAACCTCGGGTTTCGAGCAGTTCTTC,CASSVTSGFEQFF
-,TRBJ1-6,TRBD1,TRBV5-1,TGCGCCAGCAGCCGGACAGGGCAATCCTATAATTCACCCCTCCACTTT,CASSRTGQSYNSPLHF
-,TRBJ2-1,-,TRBV15,TGTGCCACCAGCAGCCGAGGGTACAATGAGCAGTTCTTC,CATSSRGYNEQFF
-,TRBJ2-2,-,TRBV28,TGTGCCAGCAGTTCGGGCGGCTTTACAGGCAGGAACTTAACCGGGGAGCTGTTTTTT,CASSSGGFTGRNLTGELFF
few,TRBJ2-3,TRBD2,TRBV4-3,TGCGCCAGCAGCCAAGCAGCCAAACTAGCGGGAGTCGTTGATACGCAGTATTTT,CASSQAAKLAGVVDTQYF
few,TRBJ1-2,TRBD1,TRBV9,TGTGCCAGCAGCGTAGGACCAGGGGGGGACTATGGCTACACCTTC,CASSVGPGGDYGYTF
-,TRBJ2-3,TRBD2,TRBV27,TGTGCCAGCAGTACTCAGATTAGCGGGGGAGATACGCAGTATTTT,CASSTQISGGDTQYF
many,TRBJ2-3,-,TRBV7-2,TGTGCCAGCAGCGTTAAACTAGGCACAGATACGCAGTATTTT,CASSVKLGTDTQYF
few,TRBJ2-2,TRBD2,TRBV12-3/TRBV12-4,TGTGCCAGCAGTTTAATGCGGGGGGGCAACACCGGGGAGCTGTTTTTT,CASSLMRGGNTGELFF
few,TRBJ2-1,TRBD2,TRBV6-2/TRBV6-3,TGTGCCAGTAGGACTAGCGGGAGGGGGGGAAATGAGCAGTTCTTC,CASRTSGRGGNEQFF
-,TRBJ2-3,TRBD2,TRBV4-1,TGCGCCAGCAGCCAAGAAACTAGCGCAGATACGCAGTATTTT,CASSQETSADTQYF
-,TRBJ2-2,-,TRBV7-2,TGTGCCAGCAGTACTAGATTAGGCGGGGAGCTGTTTTTT,CASSTRLGGELFF
-,TRBJ2-3,-,TRBV7-2,TGTGCCAGCAGCCCCCGGACTCCCTACACAGATACGCAGTATTTT,CASSPRTPYTDTQYF
many,TRBJ2-3,-,TRBV7-2,TGTGCCAGCAGCCCAGACCGTACCACAGATACGCAGTATTTT,CASSPDRTTDTQYF
-,TRBJ1-5,TRBD1,TRBV12-3/TRBV12-4,TGTGCCAGCAGGTCGACAGGGAGCAATCAGCCCCAGCATTTT,CASRSTGSNQPQHF
-,TRBJ2-1,TRBD2,TRBV12-3/TRBV12-4,TGTGCCAGCAGTTTCCCCAGCGGGATCAATGAGCAGTTCTTC,CASSFPSGINEQFF
few,TRBJ1-1,-,TRBV7-2,TGTGCCAGCAGCGGCAGGATTAACACTGAAGCTTTCTTT,CASSGRINTEAFF
few,TRBJ2-1,-,TRBV20-1,TGCAGTGCTACCCCCGGCGAGAAGTTGAGGGGTGAGGGGTACAATGAGCAGTTCTTC,CSATPGEKLRGEGYNEQFF
-,TRBJ2-1,TRBD2,TRBV6-2/TRBV6-3,TGTGCCAGCACTCACCACAGACTAGCGGGACCACAGTTCTTC,CASTHHRLAGPQFF
-,TRBJ1-1,-,TRBV2,TGTGCCAGCAGACCCGCTGGGGCCGGTGAAGCTTTCTTT,CASRPAGAGEAFF
-,TRBJ1-1,-,TRBV18,TGTGCCAGCTCACCAGGGGTACCTTTCACTGAAGCTTTCTTT,CASSPGVPFTEAFF